The 11 T cell receptor beta chains listed next were all sequenced from one sample in a study of blood T cell repertoires in COVID-19. Data came from immunoSEQ multiplex PCR; TCRdb stores just in-frame clones and leaves some out. The sample yields some 110,000 clones, approximately 83% seen once. Sequenced: peripheral blood. These receptors were taken from a woman aged 70-85 years with acute or convalescent COVID-19.

The chain has TRBV7-2 and TRBJ1-6; D gene ambiguous. V was clipped by 1 base and J by 0 bases, with 10 bases between them. CDR1 SGHTA and CDR2 FQGNSA come from the germline V gene. This CDR3 region has 17 residues. In nucleotides, the CDR3 is TGTGCCAGCAGCTTAGAGCGGCCCAGCTCCTATAATTCACCCCTCCACTTT. It codes for CASSLERPSSYNSPLHF.

This chain uses TRBV27 with TRBJ1-6; 7 bases match TRBD1. Losses at the gene ends were 5 bases for V and 4 bases for J; bases not matched to a gene: 14. The CDR3 is 18 residues long. Germline CDR1 reads MNHEY; CDR2 reads SMNVEV (reference sequence). The CDR3 here is CASSPRDSSNFYNSPLHF. DNA for the CDR3: TGTGCCAGCAGTCCCCGGGACAGCTCCAACTTTTATAATTCACCCCTCCACTTT.

This clone occurred a few times. This chain joins TRBV4-2 and TRBJ2-3, with D perhaps TRBD2 (5 bases). Germline assignment: CDR1 LGHNA and CDR2 YNFKEQ. V lost 4 bases, J lost 0 bases, and 8 bases lay in between. The CDR3 is 14 amino acids. The CDR3 nucleotides are TGTGCCAGCAGCCCTCGGACTAGCACAGATACGCAGTATTTT. Encoded protein: CASSPRTSTDTQYF.

This clone was seen a few times. The rearrangement uses TRBV28 and TRBJ1-6, with D unclear. The CDR3 covers 16 residues. Between the trimmed V and J ends, which lost 4 bases and 5 bases, there was a span of 15 bases. Germline CDR1 and CDR2: MDHEN and SYDVKM. In DNA form, the CDR3 reads TGTGCCAGCAGTTCAAGCGGGCAAACGGATAATTCACCCCTCCACTTT. Its translation: CASSSSGQTDNSPLHF.

This clone has only one observation. The chain couples TRBV6-6 to TRBJ1-2, with 7 bases matching TRBD1. V lost 6 bases to trimming and J lost 2 bases; unmatched junction nucleotides: 0. The CDR3 is 12 residues long. From germline, CDR1 is MNHNY and CDR2 SVGAGI (reference sequence). The CDR3 sequence: CASRTGNYGYTF. As DNA, the CDR3 is TGTGCCAGCAGGACAGGGAACTATGGCTACACCTTC.

This clone was found many times. V is TRBV18 and J is TRBJ2-7; TRBD2 aligns across 9 bases. This CDR3 region has 13 residues. The V gene end was trimmed by 3 bases and the J gene end by 4 bases; junction bases not matched to a gene: 1. CDR1 and CDR2 from the germline V gene are KGHSH and LQKENI. Here the CDR3 DNA reads TGTGCCAGCTCACCTAGCGGGGGTTACGAGCAGTACTTC. It specifies CASSPSGGYEQYF.

The V gene is TRBV6-2 or TRBV6-3, the J gene TRBJ1-2; TRBD1 agrees at 12 bases. V shed 5 bases and J 7 bases; nucleotides not matched to a gene: 8. CDR3 size: 15 residues. Germline CDR1 is MNHEY and CDR2 is SVGEGT. The CDR3 is CASSPQGQGARGYTF. The CDR3 region has the DNA TGTGCCAGCAGTCCCCAGGGACAGGGGGCACGTGGCTACACCTTC.

The rearrangement joins TRBV6-5 to TRBJ2-7, with D maybe TRBD1 (6 bases). Germline V lookup: CDR1 MNHEY, CDR2 SVGAGI. V was shortened by 8 bases and J by 6 bases, with 14 bases between the two germline ends. This CDR3 spans 12 amino acids. In DNA, the CDR3 is TGTGCCAGCGGAACAGGGTATGGCGAGCAGTACTTC. Translating it yields CASGTGYGEQYF.

The chain recombines TRBV2 with TRBJ2-1; TRBD2 might be the D (5 bases). V gave up 7 bases and J gave up 6 bases, with 19 bases separating them. Germline CDR1 is SNHLY and CDR2 is FYNNEI. The CDR3 sequence is 15 residues long. CDR3 region: CASTLRGSQFNEQFF. The CDR3 DNA follows: TGTGCCAGCACCCTTCGGGGTTCTCAATTCAATGAGCAGTTCTTC.

This rearrangement joins TRBV6-6 to TRBJ2-7, with 7 bases lining up with TRBD1. CDR1 and CDR2 from the germline V gene are MNHNY and SVGAGI (reference sequence). The CDR3 is 14 residues long. Trimming at V came to 6 bases and at J to 3 bases, leaving 8 bases not matched to a gene. The CDR3 loop is CASRSEGANYEQYF. The DNA for the CDR3 is TGTGCCAGCAGGTCAGAGGGGGCTAACTACGAGCAGTACTTC.

The chain combines TRBV5-4 with TRBJ2-1; D may be TRBD2 (5 bases). Germline CDR1 SGHNT, CDR2 YYREEE (reference sequence). Trimming left V 2 bases short and J 6 bases short, with 12 bases between. This CDR3 contains 14 residues. As DNA, the CDR3 is TGTGCCAGCAGCTTCGGGGTATCTCCCAATGAGCAGTTCTTC. Translation: CASSFGVSPNEQFF.